One T cell receptor beta chain is described in this entry. The antigen is undetermined. This entry belongs to a study of OX40 agonist ivuxolimab in advanced cancers. As for the study in general: Patients treated during dose escalation were battling hepatocellular carcinoma, melanoma, renal cell or head and neck cancer. Study-wide results and limits: On average, CD8+ T cells showed a greater number of expanded clones than CD4+.

This CDR3 is built from 16 residues. Only in-frame clones appear in the TCRdb table, and some are missing; sequencing was by immunoSEQ multiplex PCR. The repertoire includes roughly 29,000 clones, almost 85% of them detected once, and 18% sits in the top ten. Sequencing was performed on CD4+ or CD8+ T cells sorted from blood, taken in a trial of the OX40 agonist ivuxolimab. The V gene is TRBV21-1, the J gene TRBJ2-7; the DNA was not compared with TRBD2, the D call given in the table. TRBV21-1 counts as a pseudogene. The origin of this receptor is an adult with an advanced solid tumor such as melanoma, head and neck, liver or kidney cancer. The CDR3 DNA sequence: TGTGCCAGCAGCAAACCCAGGGGAGGGGAAGACGGCGAGCAGTACTTC. It translates to CASSKPRGGEDGEQYF.